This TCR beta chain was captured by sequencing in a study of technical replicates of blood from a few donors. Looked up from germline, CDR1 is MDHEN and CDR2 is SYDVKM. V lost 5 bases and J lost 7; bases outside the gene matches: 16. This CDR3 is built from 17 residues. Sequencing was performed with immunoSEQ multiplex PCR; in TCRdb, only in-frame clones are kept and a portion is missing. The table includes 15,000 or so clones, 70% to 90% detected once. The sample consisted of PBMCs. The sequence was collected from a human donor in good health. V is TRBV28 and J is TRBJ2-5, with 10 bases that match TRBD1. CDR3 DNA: TGTGCCAGCAGTCCTCCCGAGGGGGACAGGGGATCGGGGACCCAGTACTTC. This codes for CASSPPEGDRGSGTQYF.